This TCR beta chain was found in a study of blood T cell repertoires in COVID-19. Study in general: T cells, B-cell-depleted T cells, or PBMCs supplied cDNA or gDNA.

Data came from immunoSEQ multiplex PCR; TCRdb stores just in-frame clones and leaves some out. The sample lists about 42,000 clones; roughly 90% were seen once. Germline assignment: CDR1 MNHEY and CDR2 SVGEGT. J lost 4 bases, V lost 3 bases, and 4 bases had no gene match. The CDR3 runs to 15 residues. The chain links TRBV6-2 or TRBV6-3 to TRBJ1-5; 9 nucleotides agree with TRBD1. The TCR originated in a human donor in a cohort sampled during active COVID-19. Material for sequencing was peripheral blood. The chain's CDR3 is CASSYLQGANQPQHF. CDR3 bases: TGTGCCAGCAGTTATTTACAGGGGGCAAATCAGCCCCAGCATTTT.